The rows below give T cell receptor beta chains drawn from one sample of a study of post-analysis software for immune sequencing data. TCRdb re-called the PCR reads through MiXCR, storing one row per CDR3 protein. The sample has under 200,000 distinct CDR3 sequences, about 37% seen once. Sample: blood, taken after autologous hematopoietic stem cell transplantation. The source of these receptors is a girl aged 10-17 years with multiple sclerosis. CDR3s include the opening cysteine and the closing phenylalanine or tryptophan. D genes are given only for firm matches. Only some rows state a clone size, as once, few, many or a class for expanded clones.

J	D	V	size	DNA	CDR3
TRBJ2-5	.	TRBV7-9	.	TGTGCCGAAGGCGGCAGGGACCAAGAGACCCAGTACTTC	CAEGGRDQETQYF
TRBJ2-5	.	TRBV11-2	.	TGTGCCAGCAGCTCCACAGGGCAAGAGACCCAGTACTTC	CASSSTGQETQYF
TRBJ2-7	.	TRBV12-3/TRBV12-4	.	TGTGCCAGCAGCCCCCTTGATGACCTTATTCGTGGAGGATGGGAGCAGTACTTC	CASSPLDDLIRGGWEQYF
TRBJ2-7	.	TRBV20-1	.	TGCAGTGCTAGAGGGGATACCGGACACACCTACGAGCAGTACTTC	CSARGDTGHTYEQYF
TRBJ1-5	.	TRBV24-1	many	TGTGCCACCAGTGATGCGATTCCAGGCCAGCCCCAGCATTTT	CATSDAIPGQPQHF
TRBJ1-4	.	TRBV12-3/TRBV12-4	.	TGTGCCAGCAGTTTTGAAGGTGCAACTAATGAAAAACTGTTTTTT	CASSFEGATNEKLFF
TRBJ1-1	.	TRBV29-1	.	TGCAGCGTTGCTTCGGGGGTGGGCACTGAAGCTTTCTTT	CSVASGVGTEAFF
TRBJ2-7	.	TRBV6-1	.	TGTGCCAGCAGTGTCTCGGGAGAAGGGTCCTACGAGCAGTACTTC	CASSVSGEGSYEQYF
TRBJ2-3	.	TRBV7-2	few	TGTGCCAGCAGCCTAACAGGGCCAGATACGCAGTATTTT	CASSLTGPDTQYF
TRBJ1-2	TRBD1	TRBV28	.	TGTGCCAACAGTTTATCCGGGGGGACAGAAAGAAACTATGGCTACACCTTC	CANSLSGGTERNYGYTF
TRBJ1-2	TRBD1	TRBV2	.	TGTGCCAGCAGTGGGGGACAGGGTCCCCTCTATGGCTACACCTTC	CASSGGQGPLYGYTF
TRBJ1-5	.	TRBV28	.	TGTGCCAGCAGTTTTAGCGGAGGAGGCAATCAGCCCCAGCATTTT	CASSFSGGGNQPQHF
TRBJ2-1	.	TRBV20-1	.	TGCAGTGCTAGAATGGGATCCAATGAGCAGTTCTTC	CSARMGSNEQFF
TRBJ2-1	TRBD2	TRBV6-5	few	TGTGCCAGCAGTGTCGGGAGGGCCGTCTACAATGAGCAGTTCTTC	CASSVGRAVYNEQFF
TRBJ1-1	.	TRBV4-2	many	TGTGCCAGCAGCCTCTATAGTGTGACAGCGAACACTGAAGCTTTCTTT	CASSLYSVTANTEAFF
TRBJ1-1	.	TRBV5-4	few	TGTGCCAGCAGCTTGGTTCTACGGGGGGCGTGGGACACTGAAGCTTTCTTT	CASSLVLRGAWDTEAFF
TRBJ2-1	TRBD2	TRBV28	few	TGTGCCAGCAGTCCTAGCGGGAGCGGCTACAATGAGCAGTTCTTC	CASSPSGSGYNEQFF
TRBJ1-5	.	TRBV20-1	few	TGCAGTGCTAGTCCAGATAGCAATCAGCCCCAGCATTTT	CSASPDSNQPQHF
TRBJ2-3	TRBD2	TRBV6-2/TRBV6-3	.	TGTGCCAGCAGACCCCGGACTAGTGACGGGCGAGGTACGCAGTATTTT	CASRPRTSDGRGTQYF
TRBJ2-4	.	TRBV5-6	once	TGTGCCAGCAGCTCGGGTCTTCACCGTCTAGGTGCGAACATTCAGTACTTC	CASSSGLHRLGANIQYF
TRBJ2-3	TRBD2	TRBV11-2	many	TGTGCCAGCAGCCCCGCCAACCTAGCGGGAGATACGCAGTATTTT	CASSPANLAGDTQYF
TRBJ1-1	.	TRBV4-3	few	TGCGCCAGCAGCCAAGCTTTTGGGAAGGGGGTTAGCGCTGAAGCTTTCTTT	CASSQAFGKGVSAEAFF
TRBJ2-7	.	TRBV4-2	.	TGTGCCAGCAGCCAAGGTAGGGGGGCTTCGTGGTGGCCGGGATACTACGAGCAGTACTTC	CASSQGRGASWWPGYYEQYF
TRBJ2-3	.	TRBV24-1	.	TGTGCCACCAGTGATCCAATCCTCCGAGATACGCAGTATTTT	CATSDPILRDTQYF
TRBJ2-5	TRBD1	TRBV29-1	.	TGCAGCGTGGTAATTTATGACCGGGACAGGGTCCAAGAGACCCAGTACTTC	CSVVIYDRDRVQETQYF
TRBJ2-7	.	TRBV5-1	few	TGCGCCAGCAGCATGCTGCCGGGGTCTTCCTACAATGAGCAGTACTTC	CASSMLPGSSYNEQYF
TRBJ2-1	TRBD2	TRBV6-2/TRBV6-3	few	TGTGCCAGCAGGCCGGGACTAGCGGGATACTACAATGAGCAGTTCTTC	CASRPGLAGYYNEQFF
TRBJ1-1	.	TRBV27	many	TGTGCCAGCAGTTTGGGCGGGAGCACTGAAGCTTTCTTT	CASSLGGSTEAFF
TRBJ2-1	.	TRBV7-2	few	TGTGCCAGCTCGACTGCGGGGGCCAATGAGCAGTTCTTC	CASSTAGANEQFF
TRBJ2-1	TRBD2	TRBV27	.	TGTGCCAGCAGCCCTAGCGGGGTTTACAATGAGCAGTTCTTC	CASSPSGVYNEQFF
TRBJ1-1	.	TRBV3-1	.	TGTGCCAGCAGCCAACCTGGAGAAATCTCTGAAGCTTTCTTT	CASSQPGEISEAFF
TRBJ2-1	TRBD2	TRBV12-3/TRBV12-4	.	TGTGCCAGCAGTTCCAGGACTAGCAATGAGCAGTTCTTC	CASSSRTSNEQFF
TRBJ1-1	.	TRBV5-1	few	TGCGCCAGCAGCTTGGTTCCTCGGGGGGATAAGGGTGAAGCTTTCTTT	CASSLVPRGDKGEAFF
TRBJ2-7	TRBD2	TRBV4-1	few	TGCGCCAGCAGCCAAGAGACTAGCGGGAGGCCCTACGAGCAGTACTTC	CASSQETSGRPYEQYF
TRBJ2-5	TRBD2	TRBV6-4	.	TGTGCCAGCAGTGAAACAGCGGGGGGGCAAGAGACCCAGTACTTC	CASSETAGGQETQYF
TRBJ1-6	.	TRBV12-3/TRBV12-4	few	TGTGCCAGCAGTTTGACTAATTCACCCCTCCACTTT	CASSLTNSPLHF
TRBJ2-5	.	TRBV15	many	TGTGCCACCTCCAGGACACTCCAAGAGACCCAGTACTTC	CATSRTLQETQYF
TRBJ2-7	.	TRBV2	.	TGTGCCAGCCTGGGGACCCTACTTAACGAGCAGTACTTC	CASLGTLLNEQYF
TRBJ1-6	TRBD1	TRBV20-1	.	TGCAGTGCTAGCCGGGACAGCCTTATAGGGGATTCACCCCTCCACTTT	CSASRDSLIGDSPLHF
TRBJ2-3	TRBD2	TRBV7-2	.	TGTGCCAGCAGCTTAACCCGACTAGCGGGAAAGAGGGGCACAGATACGCAGTATTTT	CASSLTRLAGKRGTDTQYF
TRBJ1-5	.	TRBV28	.	TGTGCCAGCAGTTTATACCGCGATCAGCCCCAGCATTTT	CASSLYRDQPQHF
TRBJ2-1	TRBD2	TRBV6-5	.	TGTGCCAGCAGTCGCCCTAGCGGAAGTGGGGATGAGCAGTTCTTC	CASSRPSGSGDEQFF
TRBJ2-2	.	TRBV3-1	.	TGTGCCAGCAGCCAAGGGGTTGGAGAACGAACCGGGGAGCTGTTTTTT	CASSQGVGERTGELFF